This record covers a single T cell receptor (beta chain). Germline lookup yields CDR1 ENHRY and CDR2 SYGVKD. V was pared by 3 bases and J by 4 bases, with 12 bases between. The CDR3 covers 14 residues. It was with 60 Vbeta and 13 Jbeta primers that the PCR ran. Sequencing used immunoSEQ multiplex PCR; TCRdb keeps in-frame clones, though not all of them. The sample shows about 110,000 clones, approximately 70% of them seen only once. The data originate from a study of cytomegalovirus exposure and HLA in healthy donors. This chain connects TRBV10-3 to TRBJ1-1; a weak D match, TRBD1 (6 bases). The clonotype comes from a woman in her 70s in good health and CMV-seropositive. Input material: PBMCs. CDR3 sequence (DNA): TGTGCCATCAGTGAAAGGGGGACGGTCACTGAAGCTTTCTTT. It translates to CAISERGTVTEAFF.